The entry below describes one TCR beta chain. Libraries were prepared by immunoSEQ multiplex PCR; TCRdb keeps only in-frame clonotypes and omits some of them. The table records roughly 67,000 clones, 75% to 90% of them present only once. These data belong to a study of OX40 agonist ivuxolimab in advanced cancers. The sequence was collected from an adult with an advanced solid tumor such as melanoma, head and neck, liver or kidney cancer. The source material was CD4+ or CD8+ T cells sorted from blood, sampled in a trial of the OX40 agonist ivuxolimab.

The CDR3 loop is CASSLPGAGGSYEQYF. The CDR3 DNA is TGTGCCAGCAGCCTCCCCGGAGCGGGAGGGTCCTACGAGCAGTACTTC. The genes are TRBV28 and TRBJ2-5; TRBD2 matches at 10 bases. The J call may be mistaken, given a closer DNA end match to TRBJ2-7. Germline CDR1 reads MDHEN; CDR2 reads SYDVKM. The CDR3 contains 16 residues.